Sequencing of this T cell receptor (beta chain) was carried out in a study of blood T cells in healthy people across ages. Every participating donor contributed around 9.5 milliliters of peripheral blood through a draw. Germline-derived CDR1 and CDR2 are LNHNV and YYDKDF (reference sequence). The V end lost 5 bases, the J end lost 6 bases, and 20 bases lay between the germline ends. The length of the CDR3 is 16 residues. PCR was performed a second time for about 7 to 12 cycles using a sample-barcoded 5' primer and a J-beta primer mix. TCRdb re-called the 5' RACE reads with MiXCR, one entry per CDR3 protein. The top ten hold 7.7% of the sample, which has around 1,500,000 distinct CDR3 sequences, 25% to 30% seen once.

V is TRBV15 and J is TRBJ1-5; weak D call: TRBD1 (6 bases). Sequencing was done on a sample of blood. The clonotype was recovered from a woman aged 25 to 39 in good health. CDR3: CATSRGGVTLGQPQHF. Written as DNA, the CDR3 is TGTGCCACCAGCCGAGGGGGGGTGACCCTCGGTCAGCCCCAGCATTTT.